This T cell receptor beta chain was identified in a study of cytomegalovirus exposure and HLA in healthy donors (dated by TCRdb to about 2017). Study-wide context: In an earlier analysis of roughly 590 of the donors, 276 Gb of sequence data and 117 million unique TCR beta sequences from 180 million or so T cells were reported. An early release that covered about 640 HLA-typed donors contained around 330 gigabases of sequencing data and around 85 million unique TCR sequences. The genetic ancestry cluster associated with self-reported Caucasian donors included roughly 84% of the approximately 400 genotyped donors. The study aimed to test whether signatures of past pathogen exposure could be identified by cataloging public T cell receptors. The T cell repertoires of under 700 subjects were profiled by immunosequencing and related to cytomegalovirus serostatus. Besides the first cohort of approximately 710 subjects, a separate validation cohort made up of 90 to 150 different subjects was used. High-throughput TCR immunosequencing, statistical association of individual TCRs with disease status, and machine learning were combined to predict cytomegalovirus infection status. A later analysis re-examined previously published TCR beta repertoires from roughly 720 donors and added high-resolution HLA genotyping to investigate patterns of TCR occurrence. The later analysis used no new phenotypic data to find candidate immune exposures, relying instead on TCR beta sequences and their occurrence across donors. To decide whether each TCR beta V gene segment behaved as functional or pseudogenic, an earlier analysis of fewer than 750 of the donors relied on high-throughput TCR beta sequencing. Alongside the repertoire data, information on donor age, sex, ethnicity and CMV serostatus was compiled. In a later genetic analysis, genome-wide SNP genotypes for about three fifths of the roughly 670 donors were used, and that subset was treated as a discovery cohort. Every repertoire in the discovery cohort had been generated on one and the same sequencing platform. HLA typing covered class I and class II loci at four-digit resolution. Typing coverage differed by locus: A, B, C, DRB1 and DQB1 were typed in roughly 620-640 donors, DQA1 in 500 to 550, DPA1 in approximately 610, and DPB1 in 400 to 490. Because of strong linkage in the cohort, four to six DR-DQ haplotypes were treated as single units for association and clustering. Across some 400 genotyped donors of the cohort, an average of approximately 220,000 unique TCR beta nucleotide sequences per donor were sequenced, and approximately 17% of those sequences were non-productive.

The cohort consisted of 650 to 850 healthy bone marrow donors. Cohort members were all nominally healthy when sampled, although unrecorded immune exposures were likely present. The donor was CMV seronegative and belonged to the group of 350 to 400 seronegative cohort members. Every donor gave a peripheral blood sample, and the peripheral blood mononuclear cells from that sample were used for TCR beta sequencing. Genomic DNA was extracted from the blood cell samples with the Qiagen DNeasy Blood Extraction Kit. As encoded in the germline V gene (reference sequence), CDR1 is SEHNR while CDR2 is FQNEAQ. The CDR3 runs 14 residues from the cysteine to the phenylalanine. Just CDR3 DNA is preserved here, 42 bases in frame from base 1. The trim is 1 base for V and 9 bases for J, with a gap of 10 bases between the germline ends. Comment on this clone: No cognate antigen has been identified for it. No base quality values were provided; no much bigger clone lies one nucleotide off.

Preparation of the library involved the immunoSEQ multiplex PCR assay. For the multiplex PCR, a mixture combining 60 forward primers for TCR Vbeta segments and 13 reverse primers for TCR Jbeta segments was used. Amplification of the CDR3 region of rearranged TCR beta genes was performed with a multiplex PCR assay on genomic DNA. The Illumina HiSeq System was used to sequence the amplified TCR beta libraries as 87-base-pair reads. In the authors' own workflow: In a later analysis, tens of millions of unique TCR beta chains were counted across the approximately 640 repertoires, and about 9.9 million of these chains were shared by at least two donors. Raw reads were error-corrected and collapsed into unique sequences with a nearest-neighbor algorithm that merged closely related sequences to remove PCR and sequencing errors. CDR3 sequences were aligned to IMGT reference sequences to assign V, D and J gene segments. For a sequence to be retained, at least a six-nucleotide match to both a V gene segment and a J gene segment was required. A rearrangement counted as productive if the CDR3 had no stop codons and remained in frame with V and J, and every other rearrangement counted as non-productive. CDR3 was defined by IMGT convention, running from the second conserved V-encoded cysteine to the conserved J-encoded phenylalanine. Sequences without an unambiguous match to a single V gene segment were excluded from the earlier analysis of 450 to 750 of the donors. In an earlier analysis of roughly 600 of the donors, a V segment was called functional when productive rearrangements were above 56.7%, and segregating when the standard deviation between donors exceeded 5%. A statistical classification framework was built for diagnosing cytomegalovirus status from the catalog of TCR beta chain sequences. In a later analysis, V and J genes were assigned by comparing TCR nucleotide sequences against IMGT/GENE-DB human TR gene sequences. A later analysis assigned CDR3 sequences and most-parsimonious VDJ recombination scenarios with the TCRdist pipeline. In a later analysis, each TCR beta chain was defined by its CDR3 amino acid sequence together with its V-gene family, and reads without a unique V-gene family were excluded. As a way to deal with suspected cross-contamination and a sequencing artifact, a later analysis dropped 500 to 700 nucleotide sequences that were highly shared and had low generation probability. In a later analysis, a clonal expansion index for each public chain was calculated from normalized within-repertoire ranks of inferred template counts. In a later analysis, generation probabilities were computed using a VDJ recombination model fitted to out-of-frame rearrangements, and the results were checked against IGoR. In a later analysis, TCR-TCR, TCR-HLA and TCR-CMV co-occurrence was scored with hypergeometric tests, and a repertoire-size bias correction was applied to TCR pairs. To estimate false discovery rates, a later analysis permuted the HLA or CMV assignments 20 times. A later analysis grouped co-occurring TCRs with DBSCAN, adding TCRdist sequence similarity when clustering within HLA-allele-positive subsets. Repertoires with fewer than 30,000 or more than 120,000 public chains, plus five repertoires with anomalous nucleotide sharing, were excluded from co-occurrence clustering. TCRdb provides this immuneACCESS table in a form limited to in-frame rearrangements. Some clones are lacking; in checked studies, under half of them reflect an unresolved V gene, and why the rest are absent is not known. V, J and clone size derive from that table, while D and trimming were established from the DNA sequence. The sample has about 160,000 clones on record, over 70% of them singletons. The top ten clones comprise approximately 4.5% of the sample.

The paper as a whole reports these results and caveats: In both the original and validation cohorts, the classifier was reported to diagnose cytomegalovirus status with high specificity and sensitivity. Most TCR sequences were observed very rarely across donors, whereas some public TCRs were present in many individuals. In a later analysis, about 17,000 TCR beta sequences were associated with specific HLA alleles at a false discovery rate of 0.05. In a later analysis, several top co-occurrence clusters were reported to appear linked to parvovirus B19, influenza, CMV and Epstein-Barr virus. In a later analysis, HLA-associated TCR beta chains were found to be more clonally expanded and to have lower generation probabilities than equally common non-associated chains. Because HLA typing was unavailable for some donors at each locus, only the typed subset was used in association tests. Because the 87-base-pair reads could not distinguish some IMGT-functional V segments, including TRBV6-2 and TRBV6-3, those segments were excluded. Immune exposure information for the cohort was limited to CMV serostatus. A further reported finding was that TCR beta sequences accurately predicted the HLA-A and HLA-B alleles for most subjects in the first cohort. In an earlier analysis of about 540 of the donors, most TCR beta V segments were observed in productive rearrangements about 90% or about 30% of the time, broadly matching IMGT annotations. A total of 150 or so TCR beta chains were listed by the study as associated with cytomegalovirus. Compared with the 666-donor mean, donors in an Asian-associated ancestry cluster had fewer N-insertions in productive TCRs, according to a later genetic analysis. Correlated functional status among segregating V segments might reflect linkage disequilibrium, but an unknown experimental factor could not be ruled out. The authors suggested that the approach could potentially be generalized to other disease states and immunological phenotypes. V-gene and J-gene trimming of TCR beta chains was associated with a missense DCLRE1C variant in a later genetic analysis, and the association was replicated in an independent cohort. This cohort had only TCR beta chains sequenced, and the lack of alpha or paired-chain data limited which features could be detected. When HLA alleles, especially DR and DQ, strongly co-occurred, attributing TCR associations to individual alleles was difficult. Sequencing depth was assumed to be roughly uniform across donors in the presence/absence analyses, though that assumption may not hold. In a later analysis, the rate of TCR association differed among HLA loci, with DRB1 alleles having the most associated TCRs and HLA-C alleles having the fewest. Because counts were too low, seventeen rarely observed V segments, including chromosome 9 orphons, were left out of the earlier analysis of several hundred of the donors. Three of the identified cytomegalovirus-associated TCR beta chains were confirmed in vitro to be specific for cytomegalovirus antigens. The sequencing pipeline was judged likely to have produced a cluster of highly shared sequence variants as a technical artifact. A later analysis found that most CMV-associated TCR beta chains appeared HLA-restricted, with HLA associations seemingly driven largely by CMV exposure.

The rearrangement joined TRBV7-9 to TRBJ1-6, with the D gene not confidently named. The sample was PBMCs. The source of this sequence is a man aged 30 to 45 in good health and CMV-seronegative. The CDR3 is CASSLGQAGSPLHF. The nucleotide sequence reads TGTGCCAGCAGCTTAGGGCAGGCCGGTTCACCCCTCCACTTT.